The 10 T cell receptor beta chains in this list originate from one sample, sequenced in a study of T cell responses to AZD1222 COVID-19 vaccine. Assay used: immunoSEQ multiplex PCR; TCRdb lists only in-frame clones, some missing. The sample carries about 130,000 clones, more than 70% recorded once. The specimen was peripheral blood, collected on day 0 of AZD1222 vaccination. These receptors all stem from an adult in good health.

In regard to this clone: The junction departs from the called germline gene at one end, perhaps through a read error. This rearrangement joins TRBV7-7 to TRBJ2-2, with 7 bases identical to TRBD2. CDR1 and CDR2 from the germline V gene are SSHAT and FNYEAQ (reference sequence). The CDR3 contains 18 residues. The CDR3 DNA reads TGTGCTAGCAGCTTAGCACCAGCGGGGAGCGCGAACACCGGGGAGCTGTTTTTT. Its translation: CASSLAPAGSANTGELFF.

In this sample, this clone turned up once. CDR3 DNA sequence: TGTGCCACTACGGACAGGGGGTATGGCTACACCTTC. Translation: CATTDRGYGYTF. The rearrangement links TRBV10-3 to TRBJ1-2; the match to TRBD1 covers 10 bases. Per the germline V gene, CDR1 is ENHRY and CDR2 is SYGVKD. V lost 10 bases, J lost 5 bases, and 4 bases stayed unmatched. The CDR3 runs 12 residues.

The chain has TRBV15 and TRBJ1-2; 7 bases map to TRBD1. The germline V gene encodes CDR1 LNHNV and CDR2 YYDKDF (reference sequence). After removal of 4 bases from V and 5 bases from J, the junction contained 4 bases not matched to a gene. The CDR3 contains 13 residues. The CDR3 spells CATSTSTGYGYTF. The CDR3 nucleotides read TGTGCCACCAGCACCTCGACAGGGTATGGCTACACCTTC.

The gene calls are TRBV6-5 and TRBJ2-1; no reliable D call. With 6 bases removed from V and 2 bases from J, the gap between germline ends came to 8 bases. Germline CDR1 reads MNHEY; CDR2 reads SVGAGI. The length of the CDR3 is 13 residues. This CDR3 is CASRADTYNEQFF. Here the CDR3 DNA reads TGTGCCAGCAGGGCGGATACCTACAATGAGCAGTTCTTC.

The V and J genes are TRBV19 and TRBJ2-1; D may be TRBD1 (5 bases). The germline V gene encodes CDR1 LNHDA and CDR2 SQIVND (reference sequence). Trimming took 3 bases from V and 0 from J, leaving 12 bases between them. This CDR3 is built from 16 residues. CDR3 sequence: CASSIRVPSSYNEQFF. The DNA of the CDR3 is TGTGCCAGTAGTATCAGGGTCCCGAGCTCCTACAATGAGCAGTTCTTC.

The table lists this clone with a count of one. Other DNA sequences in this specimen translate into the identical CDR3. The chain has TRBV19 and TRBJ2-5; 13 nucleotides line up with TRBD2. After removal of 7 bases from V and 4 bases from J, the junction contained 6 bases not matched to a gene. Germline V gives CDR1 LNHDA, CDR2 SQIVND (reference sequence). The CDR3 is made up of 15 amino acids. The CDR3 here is CASKTSGGARETQYF. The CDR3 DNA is TGTGCCAGTAAAACTAGCGGGGGGGCCAGAGAGACCCAGTACTTC.

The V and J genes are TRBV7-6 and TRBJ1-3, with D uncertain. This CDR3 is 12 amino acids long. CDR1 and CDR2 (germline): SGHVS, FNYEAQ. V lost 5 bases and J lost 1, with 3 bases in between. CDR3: CASSPSGNTIYF. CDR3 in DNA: TGTGCCAGCAGCCCGTCTGGAAACACCATATATTTT.

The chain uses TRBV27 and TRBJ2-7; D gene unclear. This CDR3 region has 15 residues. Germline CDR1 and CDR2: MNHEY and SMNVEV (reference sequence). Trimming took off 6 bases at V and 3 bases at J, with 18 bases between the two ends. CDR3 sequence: CASSLKWGGDYEQYF. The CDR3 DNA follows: TGTGCCAGCAGCCTAAAGTGGGGTGGGGACTACGAGCAGTACTTC.

The CDR3 sequence: CASSQGSGELFF. In DNA form, the CDR3 reads TGTGCCAGCAGCCAAGGATCCGGGGAGCTGTTTTTT. The chain uses TRBV3-1 (or the pseudogene TRBV3-2) and TRBJ2-2; D unclear. The V gene's germline CDR1 is LGHDT and CDR2 YNNKEL (reference sequence). Trimming stripped 1 base from V and 6 bases from J, with 3 bases between. This CDR3 comprises 12 residues.

The CDR3 here is CASSLDPADGYEQYF. The DNA for the CDR3 is TGTGCCAGCAGCTTAGACCCCGCGGACGGATACGAGCAGTACTTC. The V call is TRBV11-2, the J call TRBJ2-7, with D unclear. The CDR3 extends over 15 amino acids. CDR1 is SGHAT and CDR2 is FQNNGV in the germline V gene. The V gene lost 0 bases and the J gene lost 4 bases, with 13 bases spanning the gap.